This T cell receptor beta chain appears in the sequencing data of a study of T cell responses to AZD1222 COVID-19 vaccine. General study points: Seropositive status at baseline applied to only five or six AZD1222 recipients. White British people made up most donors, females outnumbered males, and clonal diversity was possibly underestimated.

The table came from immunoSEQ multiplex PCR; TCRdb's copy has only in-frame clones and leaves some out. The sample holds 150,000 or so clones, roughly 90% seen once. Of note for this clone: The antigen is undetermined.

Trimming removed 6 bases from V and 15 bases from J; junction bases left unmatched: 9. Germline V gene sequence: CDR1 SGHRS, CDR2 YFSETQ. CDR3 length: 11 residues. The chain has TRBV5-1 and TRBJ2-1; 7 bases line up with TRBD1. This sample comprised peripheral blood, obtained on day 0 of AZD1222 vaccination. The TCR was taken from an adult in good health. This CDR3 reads CASTPGTVRFF. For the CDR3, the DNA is TGCGCCAGCACCCCCGGGACAGTGAGGTTCTTC.